What follows describes a single TCR beta chain. The antigen remains undetermined. TCRdb's table, derived via immunoSEQ multiplex PCR, lists solely in-frame clones and lacks some. The profile shows 60,000 to 85,000 clones, over 60% of them singletons. From germline, CDR1 is GTSNPN and CDR2 SVGIG (reference sequence). J gave up 4 bases and V 3 bases, and 9 bases lay outside the gene matches. The CDR3 is made up of 15 amino acids. This entry is derived from a study of OX40 agonist ivuxolimab in advanced cancers. Background on the study: The dose-escalation group included hepatocellular carcinoma, melanoma, renal cell carcinoma and head and neck cancer. Findings and limits, study-wide: CD8+ T cells were the subset that, on average, had more expanded clones than CD4+.

The rearrangement joins TRBV30 to TRBJ2-7; 10 bases align to TRBD1. The receptor was derived from an adult with an advanced solid tumor such as melanoma, head and neck, liver or kidney cancer. The sequences come from CD4+ or CD8+ T cells sorted from blood, collected in a trial of the OX40 agonist ivuxolimab. The CDR3 coding sequence is TGTGCCTGGAGGGATCGGGACAGGGGAAGGTACGAGCAGTACTTC. This translates into CAWRDRDRGRYEQYF.